Described below is a single T cell receptor (beta chain) sequence and its context. There are a few counts of this clone. Its antigen remains unidentified. No base-level quality is on record; no much larger clone is a single base apart. The entry originates in a study of cytomegalovirus exposure and HLA in healthy donors (TCRdb year 2017). In the study overall: According to an earlier analysis of 550 to 750 of the donors, some 180 million T cells yielded 90 million to 130 million unique TCR beta sequences and about 300 Gb of sequence data. The study aimed to test whether cataloging public T cell receptors could reveal signatures of past pathogen exposure. To study patterns of TCR occurrence, a later analysis re-analyzed previously published TCR beta repertoires from more than 550 donors and added high-resolution HLA genotyping. Across approximately 400 genotyped donors of the cohort, an average of approximately 200,000 unique TCR beta nucleotide sequences per donor were sequenced, and roughly a sixth of those sequences were non-productive. In a later genetic analysis, genome-wide SNP genotypes for about 65% of the 666 donors were used, and that subset was treated as a discovery cohort. To predict cytomegalovirus infection status, the study combined high-throughput TCR immunosequencing, statistical association of individual TCRs with disease status, and machine learning. Class I and class II HLA loci were covered by the typing at four-digit resolution. Among the roughly 400 genotyped donors, approximately 81% belonged to the genetic ancestry cluster associated with self-reported Caucasian donors. Typing coverage varied by locus: roughly 620-630 donors for A, B, C, DRB1 and DQB1; approximately 500 for DQA1; about 570 for DPA1; 450 to 480 for DPB1. An early release that covered about 600 HLA-typed donors contained around 300 gigabases of sequencing data and 75 million to 100 million unique TCR sequences. A few DR-DQ haplotypes were treated as single units for association and clustering because of strong linkage in the cohort. The later analysis used no new phenotypic data to find candidate immune exposures, relying instead on TCR beta sequences and their occurrence across donors. Donor age, sex, ethnicity and CMV serostatus were collected together with the repertoire data. Using immunosequencing, the study profiled T cell repertoires from some 670 subjects and related those repertoires to cytomegalovirus serostatus. To decide whether each TCR beta V gene segment behaved as functional or pseudogenic, an earlier analysis of some 540 of the donors relied on high-throughput TCR beta sequencing. Besides the first cohort of roughly 660 subjects, a separate validation cohort made up of over a hundred different subjects was used. All discovery cohort repertoires had been generated using a single sequencing platform. Overall study outcomes, separate from this receptor: In the study, approximately 160 TCR beta chains were listed as associated with cytomegalovirus. The only immune exposure information available for the cohort was CMV serostatus. Three of the identified cytomegalovirus-associated TCR beta chains were confirmed in vitro to be specific for cytomegalovirus antigens. According to a later analysis, parvovirus B19, influenza, CMV and Epstein-Barr virus appeared linked to several top co-occurrence clusters. Assigning TCR associations to individual alleles was difficult when HLA alleles, especially DR and DQ, strongly co-occurred. At a false discovery rate of 0.05, a later analysis linked approximately 18,000 TCR beta sequences to specific HLA alleles. The 87-base-pair reads could not distinguish some IMGT-functional V segments, including TRBV6-2 and TRBV6-3, so those segments were excluded. Compared with equally common non-associated chains, HLA-associated TCR beta chains in a later analysis were more clonally expanded and had lower generation probabilities. Across donors, most TCR sequences were observed very rarely, whereas some public TCRs were present in many individuals. According to a later genetic analysis, donors in an Asian-associated ancestry cluster had fewer N-insertions in productive TCRs than the approximately 630-donor mean. A further reported finding was that TCR beta sequences accurately predicted the HLA-A and HLA-B alleles for most subjects in the first cohort. Because some donors lacked HLA typing at each locus, the association tests relied only on the typed subset. This cohort had only TCR beta chains sequenced, and the lack of alpha or paired-chain data limited which features could be detected. A cluster of highly shared sequence variants was judged likely to be a technical artifact of the sequencing pipeline. An association between a missense DCLRE1C variant and V-gene and J-gene trimming of TCR beta chains was found in a later genetic analysis and replicated in an independent cohort. In a later analysis, the rate of TCR association differed among HLA loci, with DRB1 alleles having the most associated TCRs and HLA-C alleles having the fewest. Because counts were too low, roughly 17 rarely observed V segments, including chromosome 9 orphons, were left out of the earlier analysis of 500 to 650 of the donors. It was suggested by the authors that the approach could potentially be generalized to other disease states and immunological phenotypes. Broadly in line with IMGT annotations, most TCR beta V segments showed up in productive rearrangements about 87% or about 30% of the time in an earlier analysis of around 550 of the donors. A later analysis found that most CMV-associated TCR beta chains appeared HLA-restricted, with HLA associations seemingly driven largely by CMV exposure. Correlated functional status among segregating V segments might reflect linkage disequilibrium, but an unknown experimental factor could not be ruled out. Presence/absence analyses assumed roughly uniform sequencing depth across donors, an assumption that may not hold. In both the original and validation cohorts, the classifier was reported to diagnose cytomegalovirus status with high specificity and sensitivity.

In total, roughly 710 healthy bone marrow donors made up the cohort. All cohort members were sampled while nominally healthy, although unrecorded immune exposures were likely present. The donor tested CMV seronegative and was one of the 352 seronegative cohort members. A peripheral blood sample was collected from each donor, and TCR beta sequencing was performed on peripheral blood mononuclear cells. The Qiagen DNeasy Blood Extraction Kit was used to extract genomic DNA from the blood cell samples. CDR1 is given as KGHSH and CDR2 as LQKENI, both from the germline V gene. The junction shows trimming of 2 bases on V and 2 bases on J, and the gene matches do not reach 8 bases of it. The CDR3 runs 17 amino acids, cysteine and phenylalanine included. Here the CDR3 DNA is all that survives: 51 bases in frame from base 1. Library preparation was by the immunoSEQ multiplex PCR assay. The multiplex PCR relied on a mix of 60 forward primers for TCR Vbeta segments and 13 reverse primers for TCR Jbeta segments. The CDR3 region of rearranged TCR beta genes was amplified from genomic DNA by a multiplex PCR assay. Amplified TCR beta libraries were sequenced as 87-base-pair reads on the Illumina HiSeq System. The published analysis was carried out like this. Across the roughly 600 repertoires, a later analysis counted some 80 million unique TCR beta chains, about 10 million of which were shared by at least two donors. A nearest-neighbor algorithm error-corrected the raw reads and collapsed the reads into unique sequences, merging closely related sequences to remove PCR and sequencing errors. CDR3 sequences were aligned to IMGT reference sequences to assign V, D and J gene segments. For a sequence to be retained, at least a six-nucleotide match to both a V gene segment and a J gene segment was required. A rearrangement counted as productive if the CDR3 had no stop codons and remained in frame with V and J, and every other rearrangement counted as non-productive. CDR3 was defined by IMGT convention, running from the second conserved V-encoded cysteine to the conserved J-encoded phenylalanine. The earlier analysis of 500 to 750 of the donors excluded any sequence lacking an unambiguous match to a single V gene segment. In an earlier analysis of around 590 of the donors, a V segment was called functional when productive rearrangements were above 56.7%, and segregating when the standard deviation between donors exceeded 5%. A statistical classification framework was built to diagnose cytomegalovirus status from the catalog of TCR beta chain sequences. A later analysis assigned V and J genes by comparing TCR nucleotide sequences with IMGT/GENE-DB human TR gene sequences. The TCRdist pipeline was used in a later analysis to assign CDR3 sequences and most-parsimonious VDJ recombination scenarios. In a later analysis, each TCR beta chain was defined by its CDR3 amino acid sequence together with its V-gene family, and reads lacking a unique V-gene family were excluded. In a later analysis, some 600 highly shared, low-generation-probability nucleotide sequences were removed to address suspected cross-contamination and a sequencing artifact. In a later analysis, a clonal expansion index for each public chain was calculated from normalized within-repertoire ranks of inferred template counts. In a later analysis, generation probabilities were computed with a VDJ recombination model fitted to out-of-frame rearrangements, and the resulting probabilities were checked against IGoR. A later analysis scored TCR-TCR, TCR-HLA and TCR-CMV co-occurrence with hypergeometric tests, applying a repertoire-size bias correction to TCR pairs. To estimate false discovery rates, a later analysis permuted the HLA or CMV assignments 20 times. In a later analysis, co-occurring TCRs were grouped with DBSCAN, and TCRdist sequence similarity was added when clustering was performed within HLA-allele-positive subsets. Repertoires with fewer than 30,000 or more than 120,000 public chains were left out of co-occurrence clustering, as were four to six repertoires with anomalous nucleotide sharing. Imported from immuneACCESS, the table was reduced by TCRdb to in-frame sequences with V and J called. These copies leave out some clones; in studies compared against another copy, an unresolved V gene accounts for under half, and the cause of the remainder is not known. That table gives V, J and clone size, and the DNA gave D and trimming. This sample comprises more than 140,000 clones, around 79% of them detected only once. The ten largest clones add up to about 0.66% of the sample.

The chain uses TRBV18 and TRBJ1-5, with TRBD1 identical over 8 junction bases. This receptor was taken from a male donor in good health and CMV-seronegative. The source material was PBMCs. The CDR3 is CASSPAPGQGGNQPQHF. The DNA reads as follows: TGTGCCAGCTCACCAGCACCAGGACAGGGCGGCAATCAGCCCCAGCATTTT.